The T cell receptor (beta chain) described here comes from a study of T cell responses to AZD1222 COVID-19 vaccine. This clone occurred a few times. Its matching antigen is unknown. Study outcomes and limitations: Sampling that yielded the repertoires occurred only after the peak T cell response. There were mostly white British donors and more females than males, and clonal diversity was possibly underestimated.

Here immunoSEQ multiplex PCR was the method, and the copy in TCRdb shows in-frame clones only, minus some. The data contain some 88,000 clones, approximately 90% of them singletons. Trimming removed 0 bases from V and 6 bases from J; junction bases left unmatched: 5. Germline V CDR1 and CDR2: SGHNT, YENEEA. This CDR3 is built from 15 residues. The chain is built from TRBV11-3 and TRBJ2-1; 7 nucleotides line up with TRBD2. Sequenced here: peripheral blood, sampled on day 0 of AZD1222 vaccination. This TCR came from an adult in good health. The CDR3 here is CASSLDALAANEQFF. The CDR3 DNA follows: TGTGCCAGCAGCTTAGACGCCCTAGCGGCCAATGAGCAGTTCTTC.